These 17 T cell receptor beta chains came from one sample sequenced in a study of blood T cell repertoires in COVID-19. Clones were sequenced by immunoSEQ multiplex PCR, and TCRdb holds only the in-frame ones, with some missing. Among about 300,000 clones, approximately 89% were seen once, and the ten largest hold around 2.2%. Sequencing input: peripheral blood. These receptor sequences come from a woman in her twenties or thirties with COVID-19, enrolled during active disease.

The chain is built from TRBV28 and TRBJ1-5; D not certain. Germline CDR1 MDHEN, CDR2 SYDVKM. Trimming shortened V by 4 bases and J by 7 bases, and 8 bases separated the two germline ends. This CDR3 spans 12 amino acids. The CDR3 DNA reads as TGTGCCAGCAGTTGGGTGGAGCAGCCCCAGCATTTT. This gives the protein CASSWVEQPQHF.

The rearrangement uses TRBV7-2 and TRBJ1-5, with 7 bases that match TRBD1. Germline assignment: CDR1 SGHTA and CDR2 FQGNSA. The CDR3 is 14 amino acids. Trimming cost V 2 bases and J 5 bases; bases outside gene matches: 3. The CDR3 DNA reads TGTGCCAGCAGCTTAAAGCAGGGGGATCAGCCCCAGCATTTT. Protein product: CASSLKQGDQPQHF.

The chain joins TRBV19 to TRBJ2-5; possibly TRBD2 for D (5 bases). Germline assignment: CDR1 LNHDA and CDR2 SQIVND (reference sequence). The CDR3 consists of 17 residues. Trimming stripped 2 bases from V and 5 bases from J, with 21 bases between. The CDR3 loop is CASSITAGLGSVETQYF. Written as DNA, the CDR3 is TGTGCCAGTAGTATAACGGCAGGACTTGGGTCTGTGGAGACCCAGTACTTC.

The genes are TRBV5-8 and TRBJ1-4; TRBD1 matches 7 bases. V was clipped by 0 bases and J by 6 bases; unmatched bases: 2. This CDR3 contains 14 residues. Germline assignment: CDR1 SGHTS and CDR2 YDEGEE. The CDR3 sequence: CASSLGQGDEKLFF. CDR3 in DNA: TGTGCCAGCAGCTTGGGCCAGGGGGATGAAAAACTGTTTTTT.

The chain carries TRBV5-1 and TRBJ1-2, with 8 bases identical to TRBD1. The CDR3 loop spans 14 amino acids. Germline values: CDR1 SGHRS, CDR2 YFSETQ. V shed 0 bases, J shed 5 bases, and the junction held 3 bases outside the gene matches. The CDR3 nucleotides read TGCGCCAGCAGCTTGGGGGACAGGCCGTATGGCTACACCTTC. Translated: CASSLGDRPYGYTF.

V usage is TRBV5-6 and J usage is TRBJ1-2, with TRBD1 matching 8 bases. Germline V gene data show CDR1 as SGHDT and CDR2 as YYEEEE. V gave up 0 bases and J gave up 4 bases; unmatched junction bases: 5. The CDR3 extends over 15 amino acids. Here the CDR3 reads CASSLGQGFGYGYTF. The CDR3 DNA follows: TGTGCCAGCAGCTTGGGACAGGGGTTCGGCTATGGCTACACCTTC.

The chain recombines TRBV3-1 (or the pseudogene TRBV3-2) with TRBJ2-7; possibly TRBD2 for D (5 bases). The CDR3 sequence is 17 residues long. Trimming cost V 0 bases and J 5 bases, with 20 bases left between them. CDR1 and CDR2 from the germline V gene are LGHDT and YNNKEL (reference sequence). CDR3 DNA: TGTGCCAGCAGCCAAGATCTGAGGGAGAGTGCCTTTGACGAGCAGTACTTC. This sequence encodes CASSQDLRESAFDEQYF.

V gene TRBV19 combines with J gene TRBJ2-1, with 9 bases aligning to TRBD2. Germline V gene data show CDR1 as LNHDA and CDR2 as SQIVND (reference sequence). V shed 3 bases, J shed 7 bases, and the junction held 7 bases outside the gene matches. This CDR3 comprises 15 residues. CDR3 protein: CASSIFLAGGNEQFF. As DNA, the CDR3 is TGTGCCAGTAGTATCTTTTTGGCGGGAGGGAATGAGCAGTTCTTC.

This chain joins TRBV18 and TRBJ2-2; 9 bases are shared with TRBD1. Germline trimming cut 6 bases from V and 4 bases from J; bases unmatched to any gene: 6. CDR1 is KGHSH and CDR2 is LQKENI in the germline V gene. The CDR3 runs to 15 residues. The CDR3 nucleotides read TGTGCCAGCTCTACCGGGACAGGGACCACCGGGGAGCTGTTTTTT. Protein product: CASSTGTGTTGELFF.

This clone turned up a few times. V and J are TRBV30 and TRBJ1-1; D is undetermined. The CDR3 loop spans 13 amino acids. Trimming took 4 bases from V and 3 from J, leaving 12 bases between them. Per germline, CDR1 GTSNPN and CDR2 SVGIG (reference sequence). The CDR3 DNA follows: TGTGCCTGGAATGTAATGGGCGACACTGAAGCTTTCTTT. Translation: CAWNVMGDTEAFF. Variable domain in full (rest from reference TRBV30 and TRBJ1-1): SQTIHQWPATLVQPVGSPLSLECTVEGTSNPNLYWYRQAAGRGLQLLFYSVGIGQISSEVPQNLSASRPQDRQFILSSKKLLLSDSGFYLCAWNVMGDTEAFFGQGTRLTVV.

The chain's CDR3 is CASRKDSLRFF. CDR3 bases: TGTGCCAGCAGAAAGGACTCTCTCAGGTTCTTC. The chain has TRBV12-3 or TRBV12-4 and TRBJ2-1, with D tentatively TRBD2 (5 bases). The CDR3 extends over 11 amino acids. Trimming cost V 6 bases and J 15 bases, with 15 bases left between them.

V is TRBV10-1 and J is TRBJ2-7; tentatively, D is TRBD2 (5 bases). CDR1 is WNHNN, CDR2 SYGVQD, per germline (reference sequence). CDR3 size: 14 residues. V was pared by 6 bases and J by 6 bases, with 18 bases between. CDR3 protein: CASSVGILGSEQYF. CDR3 coding DNA: TGCGCCAGCAGCGTTGGAATCCTTGGGAGCGAGCAGTACTTC.

This clone was recorded a few times. This chain links TRBV6-2 or TRBV6-3 with TRBJ1-1, with D maybe TRBD1 (5 bases). The CDR3 runs 15 residues. Trimming took 5 bases from V and 0 from J, leaving 13 bases between them. Germline V gives CDR1 MNHEY, CDR2 SVGEGT. The CDR3 here is CASSPPGLMNTEAFF. CDR3 nucleotide sequence: TGTGCCAGCAGTCCCCCGGGACTGATGAACACTGAAGCTTTCTTT.

The J gene is TRBJ2-1, the V gene TRBV7-9; 7 bases fit TRBD2. Trimming removed 3 bases from V and 5 bases from J; junction bases left unmatched: 7. CDR3 length equals 15 residues. Germline CDR1 SEHNR, CDR2 FQNEAQ (reference sequence). In DNA, the CDR3 is TGTGCCAGCAGCTTGCTAGTCGGGAGGAACAATGAGCAGTTCTTC. It codes for CASSLLVGRNNEQFF.

In DNA form, the CDR3 reads TGTGCCAGCAGCAAAGACAGTACAGAGACCCAGTACTTC. This encodes CASSKDSTETQYF. The chain joins TRBV21-1 to TRBJ2-5; the table's D call, TRBD1, was not checked against the DNA. TRBV21-1 is described as a pseudogene. CDR3 size: 13 residues.

The V and J genes are TRBV7-9 and TRBJ2-2, with TRBD1 identical over 7 bases. The V gene's germline CDR1 is SEHNR and CDR2 FQNEAQ (reference sequence). The CDR3 has 16 amino acids. V lost 6 bases to trimming and J lost 5 bases; unmatched junction nucleotides: 12. CDR3 bases: TGTGCCAGCAGTAGAGTGGAGACAGGGAGAACCGGGGAGCTGTTTTTT. This gives the protein CASSRVETGRTGELFF.

The chain employs TRBV30 and TRBJ1-5, with 11 nucleotides matching TRBD1. Germline-derived CDR1 and CDR2 are GTSNPN and SVGIG (reference sequence). V was pared by 5 bases and J by 11 bases, with 5 bases of the junction left unmatched. This CDR3 is built from 12 residues. CDR3 loop: CAWGTGGGAQHF. The CDR3, as DNA: TGTGCCTGGGGGACAGGGGGAGGGGCCCAGCATTTT.